This passage covers 7 T cell receptor beta chains from one sample sequenced in a study of T cell responses to AZD1222 COVID-19 vaccine (dated by TCRdb to the early 2020s). The sample's time point label, decoded: about 28 days (+/-7) after the second vaccine dose. Libraries were constructed by the immunoSEQ multiplex PCR assay. TCRdb obtained this table from immuneACCESS and retained in-frame rearrangements with V and J assigned. These tables miss some clones; where compared with another copy, unresolved V genes account for less than half of the shortfall, and the remainder is unexplained. For this sample there are 80,000 to 95,000 clones; approximately 90% appear just once. The ten biggest clones cover approximately 5% of the sample. The sample in question was peripheral blood, obtained 28 days after the second AZD1222 dose. The receptor source for this set is an adult who received the AZD1222 COVID-19 vaccine.

This clone appeared once. This chain's CDR3 is CASSASWAGGNQPQHF. The CDR3 coding sequence is TGTGCCAGTAGTGCTTCTTGGGCAGGGGGGAATCAGCCCCAGCATTTT. The chain links TRBV19 to TRBJ1-5; 7 nucleotides align to TRBD1. V lost 5 bases, J lost 4 bases, and 11 bases stayed unmatched. The CDR3 length is 16 residues. Germline CDR1 reads LNHDA; CDR2 reads SQIVND (reference sequence).

This chain links TRBV5-1 with TRBJ1-3, with D perhaps TRBD1 (5 bases). This CDR3 has 14 amino acids. Germline V gene lookup returns CDR1 SGHRS and CDR2 YFSETQ. The V gene lost 4 bases and the J gene lost 7 bases, with 15 bases spanning the gap. Here the CDR3 reads CASSDTQGGNTIYF. Written as DNA, the CDR3 is TGCGCCAGCAGCGACACCCAGGGTGGGAACACCATATATTTT.

The rearrangement joins TRBV5-1 to TRBJ1-1; D is perhaps TRBD1 (6 bases). The CDR3 spans 15 residues. Trimming stripped 3 bases from V and 9 bases from J, with 21 bases between. CDR1 and CDR2 from the germline V gene are SGHRS and YFSETQ. CDR3: CASSSGTTAGPQAFF. The CDR3 DNA reads TGCGCCAGCAGCTCCGGGACAACCGCGGGGCCTCAAGCTTTCTTT.

The rearrangement uses TRBV10-1 and TRBJ1-5; possibly TRBD1 for D (6 bases). Trimming took 0 bases from V and 6 from J, leaving 9 bases between them. This CDR3 comprises 14 residues. Per germline, CDR1 WNHNN and CDR2 SYGVQD (reference sequence). The CDR3 sequence is CASSESGGGQPQHF. The CDR3 DNA is TGCGCCAGCAGTGAGTCAGGGGGAGGTCAGCCCCAGCATTTT.

The chain combines TRBV6-5 with TRBJ1-5, with 8 positions matching TRBD1. This CDR3 has 16 residues. J was trimmed by 0 bases and V by 4 bases; bases with no gene match: 5. Germline CDR1 reads MNHEY; CDR2 reads SVGAGI. The chain's CDR3 is CASSFGQGNSNQPQHF. As DNA, the CDR3 is TGTGCCAGCAGTTTCGGACAGGGCAATAGCAATCAGCCCCAGCATTTT.

This chain uses TRBV28 with TRBJ1-3, with a possible D match to TRBD1 (5 bases). CDR3 size: 17 residues. From germline, CDR1 is MDHEN and CDR2 SYDVKM. V was clipped by 1 base and J by 3 bases, with 16 bases between them. The CDR3 coding sequence is TGTGCCAGCAGTTTATCGCGGGGCAGGGTCTATGGAAACACCATATATTTT. It codes for CASSLSRGRVYGNTIYF.

Written as DNA, the CDR3 is TGCGCCAGCAGTACGGGGACATTTGGAGCCAAAAACATTCAGTACTTC. Encoded protein: CASSTGTFGAKNIQYF. This chain uses TRBV10-1 with TRBJ2-4; D may be TRBD1 (6 bases). CDR1 WNHNN and CDR2 SYGVQD come from the germline V gene (reference sequence). The CDR3 has 16 amino acids. Trimming took off 5 bases at V and 0 bases at J, with 14 bases between the two ends.